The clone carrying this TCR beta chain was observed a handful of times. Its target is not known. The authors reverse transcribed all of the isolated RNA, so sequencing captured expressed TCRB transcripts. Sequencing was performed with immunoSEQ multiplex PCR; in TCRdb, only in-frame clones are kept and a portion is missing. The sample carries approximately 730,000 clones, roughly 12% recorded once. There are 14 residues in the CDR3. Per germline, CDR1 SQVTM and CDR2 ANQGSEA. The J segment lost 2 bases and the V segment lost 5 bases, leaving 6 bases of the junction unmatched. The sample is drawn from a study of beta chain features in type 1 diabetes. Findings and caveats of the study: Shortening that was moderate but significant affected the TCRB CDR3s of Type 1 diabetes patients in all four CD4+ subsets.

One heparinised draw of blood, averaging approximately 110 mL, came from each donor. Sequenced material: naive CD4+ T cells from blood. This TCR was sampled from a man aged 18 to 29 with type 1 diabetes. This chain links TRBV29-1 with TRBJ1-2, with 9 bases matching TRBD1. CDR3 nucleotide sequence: TGCAGCGTTCGACCGGGACAGGGCAACTATGGCTACACCTTC. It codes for CSVRPGQGNYGYTF.